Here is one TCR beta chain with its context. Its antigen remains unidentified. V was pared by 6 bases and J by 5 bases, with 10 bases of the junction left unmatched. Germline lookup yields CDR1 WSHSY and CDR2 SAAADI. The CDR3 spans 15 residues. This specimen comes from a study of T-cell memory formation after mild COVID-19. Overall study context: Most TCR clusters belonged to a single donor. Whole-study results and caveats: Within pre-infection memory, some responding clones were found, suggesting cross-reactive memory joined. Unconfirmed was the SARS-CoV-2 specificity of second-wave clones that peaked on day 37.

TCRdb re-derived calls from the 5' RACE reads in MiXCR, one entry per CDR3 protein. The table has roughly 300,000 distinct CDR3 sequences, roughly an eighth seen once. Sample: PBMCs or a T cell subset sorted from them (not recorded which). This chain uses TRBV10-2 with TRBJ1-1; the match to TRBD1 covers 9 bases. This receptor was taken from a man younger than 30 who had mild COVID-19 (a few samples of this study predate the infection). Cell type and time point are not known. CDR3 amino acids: CASREGTGQRTEAFF. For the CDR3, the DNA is TGCGCCAGCAGGGAGGGGACAGGGCAGAGGACTGAAGCTTTCTTT.